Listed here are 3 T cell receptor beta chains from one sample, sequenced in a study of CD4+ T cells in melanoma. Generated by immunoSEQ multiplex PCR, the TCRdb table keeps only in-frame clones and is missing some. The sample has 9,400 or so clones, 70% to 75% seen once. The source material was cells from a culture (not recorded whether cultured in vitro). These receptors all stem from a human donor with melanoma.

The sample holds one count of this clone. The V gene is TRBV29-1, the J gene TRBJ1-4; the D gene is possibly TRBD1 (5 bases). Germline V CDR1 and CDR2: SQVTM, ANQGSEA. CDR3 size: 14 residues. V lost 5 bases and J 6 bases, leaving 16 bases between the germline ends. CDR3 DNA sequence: TGCAGCGTTCAACGGATGTGGGGCGATGAAAAACTGTTTTTT. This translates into CSVQRMWGDEKLFF.

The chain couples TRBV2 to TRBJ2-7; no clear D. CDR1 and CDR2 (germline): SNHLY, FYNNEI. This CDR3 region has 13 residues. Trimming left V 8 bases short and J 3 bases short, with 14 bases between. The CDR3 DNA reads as TGTGCCAGCGTGGGCGCGTTGAGCTACGAGCAGTACTTC. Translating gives CASVGALSYEQYF.

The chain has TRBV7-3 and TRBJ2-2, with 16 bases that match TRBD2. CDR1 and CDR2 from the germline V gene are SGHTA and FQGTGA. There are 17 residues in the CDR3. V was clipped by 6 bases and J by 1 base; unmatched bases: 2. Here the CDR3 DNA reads TGTGCCAGCAGTGGGACTAGCGGGGGGGGGAACACCGGGGAGCTGTTTTTT. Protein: CASSGTSGGGNTGELFF.